A selection of T cell receptor beta chains follows, all from one sample in a study of neurological immune-mediated disorders. TCRdb re-derived calls from the 5' RACE reads in MiXCR, one entry per CDR3 protein. The sample shows 84,000 or so distinct CDR3 sequences, 3.5% to 5.5% of them seen only once. The sequencing input was PBMCs. The receptors derive from a woman aged 60 to 75 with multiple sclerosis. The CDR3 runs from the conserved cysteine through the conserved F or W. The order of the fields is CDR3 DNA, CDR3 protein, clone size, J gene, V gene, D gene. D genes are given only for firm matches. The listing skips clone size in some rows; elsewhere it reads once, few, many or a size class.

TGTGCCAGCAGTTTGTTTGGGGAGCTGTTTTTT,CASSLFGELFF,many,TRBJ2-2,TRBV12-3/TRBV12-4,NA
TGCGCCAGCAGACACCGGGACAGCAATTCACCCCTCCACTTT,CASRHRDSNSPLHF,many,TRBJ1-6,TRBV5-1,TRBD1
TGTGCCAGCAGTCCCCTAGAGACGTGGGACGTTACGCAGTATTTT,CASSPLETWDVTQYF,NA,TRBJ2-3,TRBV6-5,NA
TGCAGTGCTAGAGATCTCGACAGGGGAGCCGGGGAGCTGTTTTTT,CSARDLDRGAGELFF,many,TRBJ2-2,TRBV20-1,TRBD1
TGCAGTGCTAGAGATTTTCGGCATAAGAACTATGGCTACACCTTC,CSARDFRHKNYGYTF,many,TRBJ1-2,TRBV20-1,NA
TGTGCCAGCAGTTTTGACTGGGCCAGCACTGAAGCTTTCTTT,CASSFDWASTEAFF,many,TRBJ1-1,TRBV7-2,NA
TGCAGTGCTAGAGCGGACCTTTACAATTCACCCCTCCACTTT,CSARADLYNSPLHF,many,TRBJ1-6,TRBV20-1,NA
TGTGCCAGCAGCCAAGTGGACTACTACGAGCAGTACTTC,CASSQVDYYEQYF,many,TRBJ2-7,TRBV3-1,NA
TGCAGTGCTAGAGTGCTGTCTAGCGGGGGGCCCGGATGGTACTTC,CSARVLSSGGPGWYF,many,TRBJ2-5,TRBV20-1,TRBD2
TGCGCCAGCAGTTCAGGGGCTAGCTCCTACAATGAGCAGTTCTTC,CASSSGASSYNEQFF,many,TRBJ2-1,TRBV5-1,NA
TGTGCCAGCAGCCAAGCCCTACTAGCGGGGGGGCCCCATGAGCAGTTCTTC,CASSQALLAGGPHEQFF,many,TRBJ2-1,TRBV14,TRBD2
TGTGCCAGCAGCTTGAGGGGGGCTCATAATGAAAAACTGTTTTTT,CASSLRGAHNEKLFF,NA,TRBJ1-4,TRBV7-2,NA
TGTGCCTGGAGTGTTCAGGGAGGGCGCACAGATACGCAGTATTTT,CAWSVQGGRTDTQYF,few,TRBJ2-3,TRBV30,TRBD2
TGCAGTGCTATCGGTCAGGGGGCCAATAATGAGCAGTTCTTC,CSAIGQGANNEQFF,many,TRBJ2-1,TRBV20-1,TRBD1
TGTGCCATCGGAATGTCAGGGGGCGGGTATGGCTACACCTTC,CAIGMSGGGYGYTF,many,TRBJ1-2,TRBV7-9,TRBD1
TGCAGCGTTCGACAGGACTACTACGAGCAGTACTTC,CSVRQDYYEQYF,once,TRBJ2-7,TRBV29-1,NA
TGCGCCAGCAGCTTGGTAGGGGCCACCGGGGAGCTGTTTTTT,CASSLVGATGELFF,many,TRBJ2-2,TRBV5-1,NA
TGTGCCAGCAGTTACCATAGGGACACCTCCTACGAGCAGTACTTC,CASSYHRDTSYEQYF,many,TRBJ2-7,TRBV6-6,NA
TGCAGTGCGACCCTCGGACAGCTCTACGAGCAGTACTTC,CSATLGQLYEQYF,many,TRBJ2-7,TRBV20-1,NA
TGCAGCGTTGTCTCGGGGCCGTGGAACACTGAAGCTTTCTTT,CSVVSGPWNTEAFF,many,TRBJ1-1,TRBV29-1,NA
TGTGCCATCAGTGACCCCCGGCAGGGCACTGAAGCTTTCTTT,CAISDPRQGTEAFF,many,TRBJ1-1,TRBV10-3,NA
TGCAGTGTTTTAGGGGGTATCAATGAGCAGTTCTTC,CSVLGGINEQFF,many,TRBJ2-1,TRBV20-1,NA
TGTGCCAGCAGTCGGACACCCTTCTCTGGGGCCAACGTCCTGACTTTC,CASSRTPFSGANVLTF,many,TRBJ2-6,TRBV14,NA
TGCGCCAGCAGTGGTTCTTTGAATTCACCCCTCCACTTT,CASSGSLNSPLHF,many,TRBJ1-6,TRBV10-1,NA
TGCGCCAGCAGCACCGGGATAGCGGGGAGAGAGACCCAGTACTTC,CASSTGIAGRETQYF,many,TRBJ2-5,TRBV5-1,TRBD2
TGTGCCAGCAGCTCCTCCCTAGCGGGCCAAGAGACCCAGTACTTC,CASSSSLAGQETQYF,many,TRBJ2-5,TRBV7-9,TRBD2
TGTGCCAGCAGCCTGACTACGGGGAACGGCTACACCTTC,CASSLTTGNGYTF,many,TRBJ1-2,TRBV7-6,NA
TGCGCCAGCAGCTTGGCTTCCTATAATTCACCCCTCCACTTT,CASSLASYNSPLHF,many,TRBJ1-6,TRBV5-1,NA
TGTGCCAGCAGTGTTTATGCTAGCGGGGGATCCGATTACAATGAGCAGTTCTTC,CASSVYASGGSDYNEQFF,many,TRBJ2-1,TRBV2,TRBD2
TGCGCCAGCAGAACGGGGCTCAACTCTCTCACAGATACGCAGTATTTT,CASRTGLNSLTDTQYF,many,TRBJ2-3,TRBV5-1,NA
TGCGCCAGCAGCTTGATCGGGGGAGAGCAGTTCTTC,CASSLIGGEQFF,many,TRBJ2-1,TRBV5-1,NA
TGCAGTGCTAGAGTTGGACAGGGCGACTATGGCTACACCTTC,CSARVGQGDYGYTF,many,TRBJ1-2,TRBV20-1,TRBD1
TGTGCCAGCAGCACCCGACAGGGGGCATACGAGCAGTACTTC,CASSTRQGAYEQYF,many,TRBJ2-7,TRBV5-5,TRBD1
TGTGCCAGCAGCCAAGATAAGGTCACCGGGGAGCTGTTTTTT,CASSQDKVTGELFF,many,TRBJ2-2,TRBV3-1,NA
TGTGCCTGGTCCCCCCAGGGGGAACTCCCCTACGAGCAGTACTTC,CAWSPQGELPYEQYF,many,TRBJ2-7,TRBV12-3/TRBV12-4,TRBD1
TGCAGTGCCCCCTTTTCCCGGAATAATTCACCCCTCCACTTT,CSAPFSRNNSPLHF,many,TRBJ1-6,TRBV20-1,NA
TGTGCCAGCAGCTTTATCACGTTTTCGGTTAACTATGGCTACACCTTC,CASSFITFSVNYGYTF,many,TRBJ1-2,TRBV11-2,NA
TGTGCCAGCAGCCAAAGGCCGGAACCGACCCAGTACTTC,CASSQRPEPTQYF,many,TRBJ2-5,TRBV3-1,NA
TGCGCCAGCAGCTTGTTTTCCGGGCAAGAGACCCAGTACTTC,CASSLFSGQETQYF,many,TRBJ2-5,TRBV5-1,NA
TGTGCCAGCACCAACCGCAGGGGTTTCTCACAAGAGACCCAGTACTTC,CASTNRRGFSQETQYF,many,TRBJ2-5,TRBV6-5,NA
TGTGCCAGCAGCCCACGGACAGATAACTATGGCTACACCTTC,CASSPRTDNYGYTF,many,TRBJ1-2,TRBV7-9,NA
TGTGCCAGCAGCTTGGCAGACTCCTACGAGCAGTACTTC,CASSLADSYEQYF,many,TRBJ2-7,TRBV7-6,NA
TGTGCCAGCAGCCTGACGGGGGGCCTCTTTAATGAGCAGTTCTTC,CASSLTGGLFNEQFF,many,TRBJ2-1,TRBV14,NA
TGCGCCAGCAGCTATTGGGGTAGCGGGACCAACACCGGGGAGCTGTTTTTT,CASSYWGSGTNTGELFF,many,TRBJ2-2,TRBV5-1,TRBD2
TGCGCCAGCAGCCATCCTGCCCTCAGGGTGGCCACTGAAGCTTTCTTT,CASSHPALRVATEAFF,many,TRBJ1-1,TRBV4-1,NA
TGCGCCAGCAGCTCCGGACTAGCGGGGGGGCATGAGCAGTTCTTC,CASSSGLAGGHEQFF,many,TRBJ2-1,TRBV5-1,TRBD2
TGTGCCAGCAGTTTAGCGCTTGAGGACTACACCTTC,CASSLALEDYTF,many,TRBJ1-2,TRBV12-3/TRBV12-4,NA
TGTGCCAGCAGCCCAGCCGAAGGGTATGGCTACACCTTC,CASSPAEGYGYTF,many,TRBJ1-2,TRBV7-2,NA
TGCAGTGCTAGGCAGGGACCTAATTCACCCCTCCACTTT,CSARQGPNSPLHF,NA,TRBJ1-6,TRBV20-1,NA
TGTGCCAGCTCACCACCGGTGACAGGGGGCCGTGGCTACACCTTC,CASSPPVTGGRGYTF,many,TRBJ1-2,TRBV18,TRBD1
TGTGCCAGCAGTCGGGACTATAACTCCTACGAGCAGTACTTC,CASSRDYNSYEQYF,many,TRBJ2-7,TRBV6-5,TRBD2
TGTGCCAGCAGTCCATTCCGCCCTGAGTACGAGCAGTACTTC,CASSPFRPEYEQYF,many,TRBJ2-7,TRBV27,NA